Listed below are T cell receptor beta chains from one sample, sequenced in a study of cytomegalovirus exposure and HLA in healthy donors. Clones were sequenced by immunoSEQ multiplex PCR, and TCRdb holds only the in-frame ones, with some missing. The sample has 65,000 to 90,000 clones, 70% to 90% seen once. The specimen sequenced was PBMCs. The source is a woman between 18 and 29 years old in good health and CMV-seropositive. The CDR3 runs from the conserved cysteine through the conserved F or W. The order of the fields is clone size, D gene, V gene, J gene, CDR3 protein, CDR3 DNA. D genes are given only for firm matches. The listing skips clone size in some rows; elsewhere it reads once, few, many or a size class.

clone_size: -
d_call: -
v_call: TRBV6-5
j_call: TRBJ2-7
cdr3_aa: CASSYSTGLSPYEQYF
cdr3_nt: TGTGCCAGCAGTTACTCGACAGGCCTTTCCCCGTACGAGCAGTACTTC

clone_size: -
d_call: -
v_call: TRBV19
j_call: TRBJ1-3
cdr3_aa: CASSINGHSGNTIYF
cdr3_nt: TGTGCCAGTAGTATTAACGGACACTCTGGAAACACCATATATTTT

clone_size: -
d_call: -
v_call: TRBV7-2
j_call: TRBJ2-3
cdr3_aa: CASSQDRTSTDTQYF
cdr3_nt: TGTGCCAGCAGCCAGGACAGAACTAGCACAGATACGCAGTATTTT

clone_size: -
d_call: TRBD1
v_call: TRBV6-6
j_call: TRBJ1-1
cdr3_aa: CASSDRDRNTEAFF
cdr3_nt: TGTGCCAGCAGTGACCGGGACAGGAACACTGAAGCTTTCTTT

clone_size: -
d_call: TRBD1
v_call: TRBV5-4
j_call: TRBJ2-5
cdr3_aa: CASSSEQGWRETQYF
cdr3_nt: TGTGCCAGCAGCTCAGAACAGGGGTGGCGAGAGACCCAGTACTTC

clone_size: -
d_call: -
v_call: TRBV4-1
j_call: TRBJ2-3
cdr3_aa: CASSQEADTQYF
cdr3_nt: TGCGCCAGCAGCCAAGAAGCGGATACGCAGTATTTT

clone_size: -
d_call: TRBD2
v_call: TRBV7-9
j_call: TRBJ2-3
cdr3_aa: CASSRLAGDTDTQYF
cdr3_nt: TGTGCCAGCAGCCGACTAGCGGGGGACACAGATACGCAGTATTTT

clone_size: -
d_call: -
v_call: TRBV5-1
j_call: TRBJ1-5
cdr3_aa: CASSLAGRGNQPQHF
cdr3_nt: TGCGCCAGCAGCTTGGCGGGAAGAGGCAATCAGCCCCAGCATTTT

clone_size: -
d_call: -
v_call: TRBV7-9
j_call: TRBJ1-5
cdr3_aa: CASSLGLNQPQHF
cdr3_nt: TGTGCCAGCAGCTTAGGGCTCAATCAGCCCCAGCATTTT

clone_size: -
d_call: TRBD2
v_call: TRBV15
j_call: TRBJ2-7
cdr3_aa: CATSREGLAASYEQYF
cdr3_nt: TGTGCCACCAGCAGAGAGGGACTAGCGGCTTCCTACGAGCAGTACTTC

clone_size: -
d_call: -
v_call: TRBV4-2
j_call: TRBJ1-6
cdr3_aa: CASSQEGGGYSYNSPLHF
cdr3_nt: TGTGCCAGCAGCCAAGAGGGCGGGGGCTACTCCTATAATTCACCCCTCCACTTT

clone_size: -
d_call: -
v_call: TRBV29-1
j_call: TRBJ2-5
cdr3_aa: CSAGREETQYF
cdr3_nt: TGCAGCGCGGGTCGGGAAGAGACCCAGTACTTC

clone_size: -
d_call: TRBD2
v_call: TRBV9
j_call: TRBJ2-2
cdr3_aa: CASSLGLADTGELFF
cdr3_nt: TGTGCCAGCAGCTTAGGACTAGCGGACACCGGGGAGCTGTTTTTT

clone_size: once
d_call: -
v_call: TRBV9
j_call: TRBJ1-2
cdr3_aa: CASSRSTGSGYTF
cdr3_nt: TGTGCCAGCAGCCGTTCGACAGGCAGCGGCTACACCTTC

clone_size: -
d_call: -
v_call: TRBV7-2
j_call: TRBJ2-3
cdr3_aa: CASSLGGGPDTQYF
cdr3_nt: TGTGCCAGCAGCTTGGGGGGAGGTCCAGATACGCAGTATTTT

clone_size: -
d_call: TRBD2
v_call: TRBV5-4
j_call: TRBJ2-1
cdr3_aa: CASSPWASGGLNEQFF
cdr3_nt: TGTGCCAGCAGCCCCTGGGCTAGCGGGGGTCTCAATGAGCAGTTCTTC

clone_size: -
d_call: TRBD1
v_call: TRBV5-1
j_call: TRBJ1-6
cdr3_aa: CASSSAGTGESPLHF
cdr3_nt: TGCGCCAGCAGCTCCGCCGGGACAGGGGAATCACCCCTCCACTTT

clone_size: -
d_call: -
v_call: TRBV7-9
j_call: TRBJ2-5
cdr3_aa: CASSLMDGGAETQYF
cdr3_nt: TGTGCCAGCAGCTTAATGGACGGGGGAGCAGAGACCCAGTACTTC

clone_size: -
d_call: -
v_call: TRBV28
j_call: TRBJ1-2
cdr3_aa: CASSLWAGAGYTF
cdr3_nt: TGTGCCAGCAGTTTATGGGCAGGGGCAGGTTACACCTTC

clone_size: -
d_call: -
v_call: TRBV21-1
j_call: TRBJ1-1
cdr3_aa: CASSKRGQAFF
cdr3_nt: TGTGCCAGCAGCAAGAGGGGGCAAGCTTTCTTT

clone_size: -
d_call: TRBD2
v_call: TRBV10-1
j_call: TRBJ2-7
cdr3_aa: CASSEASGSYEQYF
cdr3_nt: TGCGCCAGCAGTGAGGCTAGCGGGAGCTACGAGCAGTACTTC

clone_size: -
d_call: -
v_call: TRBV6-5
j_call: TRBJ2-7
cdr3_aa: CASSEGAGVYEQYF
cdr3_nt: TGTGCCAGCAGCGAGGGCGCAGGCGTCTACGAGCAGTACTTC